The clone carrying this T cell receptor beta chain was recorded a few times. Its antigen remains unidentified. This entry belongs to a study of neurological immune-mediated disorders. Findings and caveats of the study: Phylogenetic analysis grouped 18 of 34 multiple sclerosis patients' repertoires together, suggesting a possible repertoire signature.

TCRdb redid the calling of the 5' RACE reads with MiXCR, one entry per CDR3 protein. The repertoire holds 75,000 to 80,000 distinct CDR3 sequences, with less than 5.5% as singletons. Germline-derived CDR1 and CDR2 are SQVTM and ANQGSEA. The germline V and J ends were trimmed by 6 bases and 4 bases, with 12 bases remaining between them. The CDR3 extends over 12 amino acids. The sample was PBMCs. This TCR came from a woman aged 25 to 39 with multiple sclerosis. The chain recombines TRBV29-1 with TRBJ2-5; D perhaps matches TRBD2 (6 bases). Written as DNA, the CDR3 is TGCAGCGTCGGATGGGGGGTAGAGACCCAGTACTTC. It yields the protein CSVGWGVETQYF.